The sequence of this T cell receptor (beta chain) was determined in a study of blood T cells in healthy people across ages. This clonotype was picked up many times. The CDR3 has 13 residues. The V gene end was trimmed by 4 bases and the J gene end by 6 bases; junction bases not matched to a gene: 2. Sample-barcoded 5' priming and a J-beta primer mix drove a second PCR of roughly 7 to 11 cycles. TCRdb re-analysed the 5' RACE reads in MiXCR, keeping a single row per CDR3 protein. The sample records around 850,000 distinct CDR3 sequences, roughly 34% being singletons. The sequencing sample was made of blood. The TCR sequence derives from a young man in good health. This chain joins TRBV12-3 or TRBV12-4 and TRBJ1-2, with 10 bases identical to TRBD1. In DNA, the CDR3 is TGTGCCAGCAGTTCGGGACAGGGGAATGGCTACACCTTC. This encodes CASSSGQGNGYTF.